The next 21 T cell receptor beta chains were all read from a single sample in a study of cytomegalovirus exposure and HLA in healthy donors. Primers included in the PCR were 60 Vbeta and 13 Jbeta primers. Sequencing was performed with immunoSEQ multiplex PCR; in TCRdb, only in-frame clones are kept and a portion is missing. The data hold roughly 150,000 clones, with around 78% observed a single time. Specimen: PBMCs. Receptors were obtained from a woman in her forties in good health and CMV-seropositive.

J is TRBJ1-2 and V is TRBV6-1; a weak D match, TRBD1 (5 bases). The CDR3 length is 12 residues. V lost 8 bases and J lost 5, with 12 bases in between. Germline CDR1 MNHNS, CDR2 SASEGT. The chain's CDR3 is CASGRTTYGYTF. Here the CDR3 DNA reads TGTGCCAGCGGGCGGACAACTTATGGCTACACCTTC.

The rearrangement joins TRBV5-1 to TRBJ2-7, with 10 bases aligning to TRBD2. V gave up 3 bases and J gave up 5 bases; unmatched junction bases: 8. Germline V gene data show CDR1 as SGHRS and CDR2 as YFSETQ. CDR3 size: 15 residues. The CDR3 DNA sequence: TGCGCCAGCAGCTCTACGCTAGCGGGAGTGGACGAGCAGTACTTC. It yields the protein CASSSTLAGVDEQYF.

The chain recombines TRBV21-1 with TRBJ2-7; the D call in the table, TRBD1, was not verified against the DNA. TRBV21-1 is a listed pseudogene. CDR3 length: 17 residues. The CDR3 nucleotides read TGTGCCAGCAGCAAAGCGAAGGGACAGGTGGAGGGATACGAGCAGTACTTC. Its protein is CASSKAKGQVEGYEQYF.

The chain employs TRBV28 and TRBJ1-1; a possible D gene is TRBD1 (6 bases). The V gene lost 8 bases and the J gene lost 1 base, with 23 bases spanning the gap. CDR1 is MDHEN, CDR2 SYDVKM, per germline. The CDR3 is made up of 17 amino acids. For the CDR3, the DNA is TGTGCCAGCGGAAGGTTTACTCTCCGGGACAAGAACACTGAAGCTTTCTTT. This translates into CASGRFTLRDKNTEAFF.

The chain has TRBV7-2 and TRBJ2-2; TRBD1 is a possible D gene (5 bases). Germline CDR1 and CDR2: SGHTA and FQGNSA. Trimming took off 6 bases at V and 0 bases at J, with 14 bases between the two ends. There are 16 residues in the CDR3. The chain's CDR3 is CASSRQPQTNTGELFF. The CDR3 DNA reads as TGTGCCAGCAGTCGACAGCCCCAAACGAACACCGGGGAGCTGTTTTTT.

About this clone itself: One end of the junction does not line up with germline, which may come from a read error. The CDR3 DNA sequence: TGCGTCAGCAGCTTTTTAAGCGGGAGCGGCACAGATACGCAGTATTTT. Protein product: CVSSFLSGSGTDTQYF. The rearrangement links TRBV5-1 to TRBJ2-3, with 8 bases lining up with TRBD2. Germline V gives CDR1 SGHRS, CDR2 YFSETQ. The CDR3 runs 16 residues. The full variable domain, in which reference TRBV5-1 and TRBJ2-3 provide the parts outside the CDR3, is KAGVTQTPRYLIKTRGQQVTLSCSPISGHRSVSWYQQTPGQGLQFLFEYFSETQRNKGNFPGRFSGRQFSNSRSEMNVSTLELGDSALYLCVSSFLSGSGTDTQYFGPGTRLTVL.

The chain joins TRBV4-1 to TRBJ1-2; 7 bases match TRBD1. Germline CDR1 is MGHRA and CDR2 is YSYEKL. The ends lost 3 bases at V and 0 bases at J; junction bases unmatched: 1. CDR3 length equals 14 residues. CDR3 sequence reads: CASSQDRSNYGYTF. CDR3 in DNA: TGCGCCAGCAGCCAGGACAGGTCTAACTATGGCTACACCTTC.

The V gene is TRBV28, the J gene TRBJ2-7; weak D call: TRBD2 (6 bases). The CDR3 contains 13 residues. Germline V CDR1 and CDR2: MDHEN, SYDVKM. The ends were cut back, 6 bases at V and 5 bases at J, with 14 bases in the middle. In nucleotides, the CDR3 is TGTGCCAGCAGGCGGGACGGCGGCAACGAGCAGTACTTC. It codes for CASRRDGGNEQYF.

This chain uses TRBV5-1 with TRBJ2-2; TRBD2 might be the D (5 bases). The V and J ends lost 1 base and 6 bases respectively, with 10 bases between them. The CDR3 runs 14 residues. In germline, CDR1 is SGHRS, CDR2 YFSETQ. CDR3 amino acids: CASSLTRTAGELFF. The CDR3 bases are TGCGCCAGCAGCTTGACTCGGACTGCCGGGGAGCTGTTTTTT.

The CDR3 nucleotides read TGTGCCAGCAGCACCAATAGGGGGACAGGGATAACAGATACGCAGTATTTT. Translation: CASSTNRGTGITDTQYF. This chain connects TRBV11-3 to TRBJ2-3; 9 nucleotides match TRBD1. CDR1 and CDR2 (germline): SGHNT, YENEEA. The CDR3 has 17 residues. J gave up 3 bases and V 5 bases, and 12 bases lay outside the gene matches.

This clone appeared a single time. The chain employs TRBV10-1 and TRBJ2-3, with D hard to call. V was pared by 6 bases and J by 5 bases, with 9 bases between. CDR3 length: 12 residues. Germline CDR1 reads WNHNN; CDR2 reads SYGVQD (reference sequence). As DNA, the CDR3 is TGCGCCAGCAGCAGTAATCAAGATACGCAGTATTTT. It codes for CASSSNQDTQYF.

The gene calls are TRBV30 and TRBJ2-1; D remains ambiguous. CDR3 length equals 13 residues. Germline V gene lookup returns CDR1 GTSNPN and CDR2 SVGIG (reference sequence). The V end lost 4 bases, the J end lost 2 bases, and 9 bases lay between the germline ends. The CDR3 reads CAWNRVTYNEQFF. The CDR3 coding sequence is TGTGCCTGGAACCGGGTAACCTACAATGAGCAGTTCTTC. Variable domain in full (rest from reference TRBV30 and TRBJ2-1): SQTIHQWPATLVQPVGSPLSLECTVEGTSNPNLYWYRQAAGRGLQLLFYSVGIGQISSEVPQNLSASRPQDRQFILSSKKLLLSDSGFYLCAWNRVTYNEQFFGPGTRLTVL.

The V call is TRBV2, the J call TRBJ2-5, with 7 bases identical to TRBD2. Germline trimming cut 3 bases from V and 4 bases from J; bases unmatched to any gene: 20. The length of the CDR3 is 19 residues. Germline loops: CDR1 SNHLY, CDR2 FYNNEI. The CDR3 sequence is CASSEASRPQRGGRETQYF. DNA for the CDR3: TGTGCCAGCAGTGAGGCTAGCCGACCCCAGCGGGGCGGTAGAGAGACCCAGTACTTC.

V usage is TRBV12-5 and J usage is TRBJ1-5; 8 nucleotides align to TRBD1. This CDR3 has 15 amino acids. Unmatched junction bases numbered 5, after V lost 1 base and J lost 6 bases. Germline V lookup: CDR1 LGHNT, CDR2 FRNRAP. The CDR3 DNA reads TGTGCTAGTGGTTTGGGGACAGGGTACGGTCAGCCCCAGCATTTT. Translating it yields CASGLGTGYGQPQHF. Using reference TRBV12-5 and TRBJ1-5 for the parts outside the CDR3, the full variable domain is DARVTQTPRHKVTEMGQEVTMRCQPILGHNTVFWYRQTMMQGLELLAYFRNRAPLDDSGMPKDRFSAEMPDATLATLKIQPSEPRDSAVYFCASGLGTGYGQPQHFGDGTRLSIL.

This chain links TRBV9 with TRBJ2-2; no clear D. Trimming pared 0 bases from V and 7 bases from J, leaving 4 bases between. Germline V gene data show CDR1 as SGDLS and CDR2 as YYNGEE. CDR3 size: 12 residues. The CDR3 DNA is TGTGCCAGCAGCGTAGCAGGCGGGGAGCTGTTTTTT. Translating gives CASSVAGGELFF.

This chain joins TRBV30 and TRBJ2-3, with 8 bases matching TRBD2. Germline loops: CDR1 GTSNPN, CDR2 SVGIG (reference sequence). CDR3 length: 16 amino acids. J lost 0 bases, V lost 4 bases, and 9 bases had no gene match. The DNA for the CDR3 is TGTGCCTGGACCACGCGACTAGCGAGAAGCACAGATACGCAGTATTTT. It yields the protein CAWTTRLARSTDTQYF.

DNA for the CDR3: TGTGCCAGCAGCGTCCGGGACAGGGGCCGGAGAGCGTACTACGAGCAGTACTTC. Protein sequence: CASSVRDRGRRAYYEQYF. J is TRBJ2-7 and V is TRBV7-8, with 10 positions matching TRBD1. The germline V gene encodes CDR1 SGHVS and CDR2 FQNEAQ. V shed 5 bases and J 3 bases; nucleotides not matched to a gene: 16. This CDR3 is 18 amino acids long.

There are a few counts of this clone. The DNA of the CDR3 is TGTGCCAGCAGCTTTTCAGGGGATCAGCCCCAGCATTTT. Amino acid sequence: CASSFSGDQPQHF. The genes are TRBV7-8 and TRBJ1-5; perhaps TRBD1 as D (6 bases). The length of the CDR3 is 13 residues. Trimming removed 3 bases from V and 5 bases from J, with 8 bases in between. CDR1 and CDR2 from the germline V gene are SGHVS and FQNEAQ. The full variable domain, in which reference TRBV7-8 and TRBJ1-5 provide the parts outside the CDR3, is GAGVSQSPRYKVAKRGQDVALRCDPISGHVSLFWYQQALGQGPEFLTYFQNEAQLDKSGLPSDRFFAERPEGSVSTLKIQRTQQEDSAVYLCASSFSGDQPQHFGDGTRLSIL.

The chain combines TRBV7-2 with TRBJ1-3; unclear D gene. The CDR3 has 11 residues. V gave up 4 bases and J gave up 4 bases, with 2 bases separating them. Germline CDR1 and CDR2: SGHTA and FQGNSA. CDR3 residues: CASSSGNTIYF. CDR3 nucleotide sequence: TGTGCCAGCAGCTCGGGAAACACCATATATTTT.

V gene TRBV10-1 combines with J gene TRBJ2-1, with D tentatively TRBD2 (7 bases). Trimming stripped 5 bases from V and 5 bases from J, with 13 bases between. The CDR3 consists of 14 residues. Germline V gene lookup returns CDR1 WNHNN and CDR2 SYGVQD (reference sequence). The CDR3 here is CASSLRGANNEQFF. CDR3 sequence (DNA): TGCGCCAGCAGTCTCCGGGGGGCGAACAATGAGCAGTTCTTC.

This chain joins TRBV6-5 and TRBJ2-3, with a tentative D call TRBD2 (6 bases). Germline V gene sequence: CDR1 MNHEY, CDR2 SVGAGI. Trimming took off 0 bases at V and 0 bases at J, with 7 bases between the two ends. The CDR3 spans 15 residues. The CDR3: CASSYSEGSTDTQYF. In nucleotides, the CDR3 is TGTGCCAGCAGTTACTCGGAGGGGAGCACAGATACGCAGTATTTT.